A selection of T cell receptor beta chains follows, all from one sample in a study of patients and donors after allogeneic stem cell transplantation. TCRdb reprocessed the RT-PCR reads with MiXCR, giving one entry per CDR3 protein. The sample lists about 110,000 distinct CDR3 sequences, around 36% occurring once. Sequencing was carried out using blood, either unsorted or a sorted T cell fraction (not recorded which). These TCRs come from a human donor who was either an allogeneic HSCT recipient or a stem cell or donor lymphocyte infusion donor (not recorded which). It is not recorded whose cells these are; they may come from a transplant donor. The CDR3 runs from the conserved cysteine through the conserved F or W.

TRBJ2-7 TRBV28 CASTWGGYEQYF
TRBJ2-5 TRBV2 CASSAVETQYF
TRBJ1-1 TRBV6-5 CASSSRKKAFF
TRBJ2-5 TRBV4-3 CASSPTGLPNQETQYF
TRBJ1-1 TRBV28 CASKLRGVNTEAFF
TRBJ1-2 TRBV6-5 CASSYSGRGYTF
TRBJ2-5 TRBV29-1 CSVMDRAKTQYF
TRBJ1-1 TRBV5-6 CASSLGWARIAFF
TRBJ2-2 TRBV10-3 CAISRLHPTGELFF
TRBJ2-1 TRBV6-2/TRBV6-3 CASSYRYTVLSYNEQFF
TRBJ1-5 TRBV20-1 CSLAASNQPQHF
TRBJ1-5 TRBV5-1 CASPQGNQPQHF
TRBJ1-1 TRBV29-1 CSVEAQTANTEAFF
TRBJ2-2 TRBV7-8 CASSFELVLLAGELFF
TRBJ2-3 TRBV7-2 CASSLRGSTDTQYF
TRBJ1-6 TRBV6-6 CASSPDSINSPLHF
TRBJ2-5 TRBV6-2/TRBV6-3 CASRRGETQYF
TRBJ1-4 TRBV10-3 CAISVMYATNEKLFF
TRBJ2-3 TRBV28 CASSSLIHTDTQYF
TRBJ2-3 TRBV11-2 CASSLLGKVDTQYF
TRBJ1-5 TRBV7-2 CASSLARGAQPQHF
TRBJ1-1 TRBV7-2 CASSLVTGVGDEAFF
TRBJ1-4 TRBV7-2 CASSVEIPGEKLFF
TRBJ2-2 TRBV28 CASRPWTSGNTGELFF
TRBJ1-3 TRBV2 CASIRDRTLYSGNTIYF
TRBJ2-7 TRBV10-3 CAISKDWTSSYEQYF
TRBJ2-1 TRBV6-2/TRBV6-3 CASSYLGRRNEQFF
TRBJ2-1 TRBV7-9 CASSLGTSSNEQFF
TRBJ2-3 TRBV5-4 CASSKVLAAGDTQYF
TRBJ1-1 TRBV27 CASSLMGANTEAFF
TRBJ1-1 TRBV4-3 CASSPSHRVLNTEAFF
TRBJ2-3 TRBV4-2 CASSQTSATDTQYF
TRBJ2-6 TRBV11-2 CASSFTGGAGANVLTF
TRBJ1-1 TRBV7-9 CASSQVPTGNTEAFF
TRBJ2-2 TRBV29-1 CSAGRGVRTGELFF
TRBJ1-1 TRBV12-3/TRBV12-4 CASSLAGGNTEAFF
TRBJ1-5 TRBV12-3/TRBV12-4 CASSLGSQPQHF
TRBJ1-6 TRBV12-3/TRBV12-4 CASSRGQGVNSPLHF
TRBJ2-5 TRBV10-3 CAISSTGLETQYF
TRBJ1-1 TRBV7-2 CASNIQGYTEAFF